This TCR beta chain was recovered during a study of identical twins (dated by TCRdb to the mid-2010s). Background on the whole study: TCR alpha and beta repertoires from monozygotic twins, unrelated adults of various ages and cord blood were deep-sequenced to test whether fetal clonotypes persist. To rule out contamination, replicate twin experiments were performed at different times with different library preparation protocols.

From the germline V gene (reference sequence), CDR1 is LNHNV and CDR2 is YYDKDF. Trimming leaves V shorter by 5 bases and J shorter by 11 bases, with the junction holding 10 bases beyond the gene matches. Spanning cysteine to phenylalanine, the CDR3 consists of 14 amino acids. Only CDR3 DNA is held: 42 bases, read in frame from base 1. In its sample, this clonotype was seen a few times. No cognate antigen has been identified for it. The record has no base qualities; no much larger clone is one base away. Results the study describes overall, beyond this receptor: Zero-insertion analyses could be partly confounded by invariant T cells such as MAIT and iNKT, although diverse VJ usage argued against such confounding for most clonotypes. Conclusions relied on cross-sectional statistical analysis, since the same donors could not be followed over many years. Out-of-frame TCR alpha sharing in monozygotic twins was systematically underestimated by recombination models, whereas sharing between unrelated individuals was in agreement with the recombination models. Compared with coincidental sharing between unrelated individuals, out-of-frame TCR alpha sequences shared between twins had an excess of sequences with low generation probability. The excess sharing between twins in beta out-of-frame sequences was weaker because fewer shared sequences reduced the signal-to-noise ratio. Fewer insertions were carried by abundant cord blood beta clonotypes; a weaker similar trend was observed in young adult naive repertoires, while no such trend was observed in memory repertoires.

Only healthy Caucasian donors were included. The study also sequenced three unrelated non-twin adults: a male aged 18 to 29, a male aged 50 to 59 and a female aged 50 to 59. Using Miltenyi CD45RO+ enrichment and human naive T-cell isolation kits, memory (CD45RO+) and naive T cells were isolated from PBMC. To prepare the library, 5' RACE was applied. The sample was run on an Illumina HiSeq 2000. Template switching introduced a universal primer binding site; the final cDNA contained a unique molecular identifier, enabling accurate counting of TCR cDNA molecules. First-strand cDNA for TCR alpha and beta chains was synthesized from specific primers in the conserved constant-segment region. To control for contamination, every cDNA library carried two barcodes: a SMART-Mk sample barcode plus Illumina barcodes. TruSeq adapter sequences, together with Illumina sample barcodes, were added in two successive PCR steps. The TCR alpha and beta cDNA libraries were sequenced on the Illumina HiSeq platform using custom primers. For the original study's pipeline: MiGEC was used to process raw reads and extract unique molecular identifiers, and MiXCR was used to find CDR3 positions. Recombination models were inferred per individual with the repgenHMM and IGoR tools using an EM algorithm. The analysis of shared clonotypes was done with the tcR package in R, with sharing normalized by the product of cloneset sizes. To study raw recombination free of thymic and clonal selection effects, out-of-frame nonproductive sequences were analyzed. TCRdb applied fastp at Q25 and MiXCR to the public reads, then kept only in-frame beta chains. Every entry covers one CDR3 protein and lists the most common genes and DNA from its rows. None of the V and J calls come from the authors' own analysis; TCRdb made them. The sample records roughly 710,000 distinct CDR3 sequences, 6.1% of which are singletons. The ten biggest clones cover 1.5% to 2% of the sample.

The TCR was taken from a man younger than 35 in good health. The source material was naive T cells sorted from blood. What the cell subset or site label conveys for this sample: cells isolated with a human naive T-cell isolation kit. The receptor chain draws on TRBV15 and TRBJ1-5; TRBD1 aligns with 9 central bases. The DNA reads TGTGCCACCAGCGCGGGACAGGGTGGTCGGGCCCAGCATTTT. Its translation reads: CATSAGQGGRAQHF.